Below are 6 T cell receptor beta chains sequenced from a single sample in a study of the immune and genomic landscape of osteosarcoma. Poor-prognosis osteosarcoma patients supplied post-treatment primary, local recurrence and metastasis tumor specimens. The assay was immunoSEQ multiplex PCR, and TCRdb's table has in-frame clones only and misses some. The repertoire holds about 10,000 clones, with around 71% as singletons. The sequenced sample consisted of osteosarcoma tumor tissue from the lung. The receptors were gathered from a human donor with osteosarcoma.

This clone was detected once. The chain recombines TRBV9 with TRBJ2-7, with 7 bases identical to TRBD2. The germline gives CDR1 SGDLS, CDR2 YYNGEE. The V gene end was trimmed by 0 bases and the J gene end by 9 bases; junction bases not matched to a gene: 6. CDR3 length equals 13 residues. The CDR3: CASSVDLAAAQYF. In nucleotides, the CDR3 is TGTGCCAGCAGCGTAGATCTAGCGGCGGCGCAGTACTTC.

V usage is TRBV30 and J usage is TRBJ2-1; TRBD2 aligns across 7 bases. V gave up 7 bases and J gave up 1 base; unmatched junction bases: 7. From germline, CDR1 is GTSNPN and CDR2 SVGIG (reference sequence). This CDR3 has 14 amino acids. In nucleotides, the CDR3 is TGTGCCTCCCTGGGGGGGGTGTCCTACAATGAGCAGTTCTTC. Protein: CASLGGVSYNEQFF. Full variable domain (remainder filled in from reference TRBV30 and TRBJ2-1): SQTIHQWPATLVQPVGSPLSLECTVEGTSNPNLYWYRQAAGRGLQLLFYSVGIGQISSEVPQNLSASRPQDRQFILSSKKLLLSDSGFYLCASLGGVSYNEQFFGPGTRLTVL.

The chain carries TRBV12-1 and TRBJ2-7; no DNA check was done on the table's D call, TRBD1. TRBV12-1 is a pseudogene. CDR3 length: 15 residues. The CDR3 loop is CASSSETDGPYEQYF. CDR3 coding DNA: TGTGCCAGCAGCTCCGAAACAGACGGCCCCTACGAGCAGTACTTC.

The chain recombines TRBV2 with TRBJ2-1; 7 bases agree with TRBD2. Trimming at V came to 3 bases and at J to 5 bases, leaving 7 bases not matched to a gene. The CDR3 length is 15 residues. Germline V gene data show CDR1 as SNHLY and CDR2 as FYNNEI. The CDR3 DNA follows: TGTGCCAGCAGTGATGACCTAGCGGCTAACAATGAGCAGTTCTTC. Protein sequence: CASSDDLAANNEQFF.

This clone is deemed medium-sized (0.01 to 0.1%). The rearrangement joins TRBV28 to TRBJ1-2; D not certain. Germline CDR1 and CDR2: MDHEN and SYDVKM. The CDR3 spans 16 residues. The V end lost 1 base, the J end lost 10 bases, and 22 bases lay between the germline ends. CDR3 loop: CASSLFRFGVPVSYTF. The CDR3 coding sequence is TGTGCCAGCAGTTTATTCCGGTTTGGAGTTCCAGTCTCCTACACCTTC.

This chain joins TRBV28 and TRBJ2-7; 8 bases map to TRBD1. V lost 4 bases and J lost 7; bases outside the gene matches: 6. CDR1 and CDR2 (germline): MDHEN, SYDVKM. The CDR3 is 13 amino acids. The CDR3 spells CASSSGQGGEQYF. For the CDR3, the DNA is TGTGCCAGCAGTTCAGGACAGGGTGGGGAGCAGTACTTC.